A single sample gave rise to the 30 T cell receptor beta chains below, sequenced in a study of T cells in Graves' hyperthyroidism and ophthalmopathy. The TCR beta CDR3 regions underwent amplification using RNA transcripts as the source. RT-PCR in the first round (using the HTBI primer set) targeted the TCR CDR3. TCRdb analysed the multiplex PCR reads with MiXCR anew, one entry per CDR3 protein. The table records about 520,000 distinct CDR3 sequences, around 21% of them present only once. What was sequenced was blood. These receptor sequences come from a young man with Graves' hyperthyroidism.

The table lists this clonotype with many counts. DNA for the CDR3: TGTGCCAGCAGCCAGGGGGGGGCTCGGAATTCACCCCTCCACTTT. It translates to CASSQGGARNSPLHF. The V gene is TRBV7-8, the J gene TRBJ1-6; 7 positions match TRBD1. Germline V gene data show CDR1 as SGHVS and CDR2 as FQNEAQ. V shed 5 bases and J 7 bases; nucleotides not matched to a gene: 8. The CDR3 has 15 residues.

A few counts support this clonotype. The chain carries TRBV11-2 and TRBJ2-7, with 7 nucleotides matching TRBD1. Germline V gives CDR1 SGHAT, CDR2 FQNNGV. V shed 3 bases and J 4 bases; nucleotides not matched to a gene: 12. This CDR3 has 16 amino acids. The DNA of the CDR3 is TGTGCCAGCAGCTTCCCTTTGACAGGGCTCTCTTACGAGCAGTACTTC. Encoded protein: CASSFPLTGLSYEQYF.

This clonotype was seen repeatedly, ten times or more. The chain recombines TRBV29-1 with TRBJ1-1; 11 bases match TRBD1. From germline, CDR1 is SQVTM and CDR2 ANQGSEA. The CDR3 length is 14 residues. Trimming took 7 bases from V and 5 from J; bases not matched to a gene: 9. The CDR3 here is CSGRTGGAWTEAFF. The CDR3 coding sequence is TGCAGCGGAAGGACAGGGGGCGCTTGGACTGAAGCTTTCTTT.

This chain uses TRBV4-1 with TRBJ1-2; 8 nucleotides agree with TRBD1. CDR1 and CDR2 from the germline V gene are MGHRA and YSYEKL. The CDR3 totals 17 residues. With 4 bases clipped from V and 8 bases from J, the junction kept 18 bases outside the gene matches. In DNA, the CDR3 is TGCGCCAGCAGCCCCCGGGAGGCTCGGGCAGGGGGCTTGGGCTACACCTTC. It translates to CASSPREARAGGLGYTF.

This clonotype was counted at least ten times. The chain combines TRBV28 with TRBJ1-1; no reliable D call. Trimming cost V 6 bases and J 0 bases, with 14 bases left between them. The CDR3 is made up of 15 amino acids. Germline V gene lookup returns CDR1 MDHEN and CDR2 SYDVKM. The CDR3 protein is CASRGSQLLNTEAFF. The CDR3 DNA follows: TGTGCCAGCAGAGGCAGCCAGCTATTGAACACTGAAGCTTTCTTT.

This clonotype came up many times. At one boundary the junction diverges from the germline segment, which might be a read error. The gene calls are TRBV27 and TRBJ1-1; D remains unclear. Germline V gene lookup returns CDR1 MNHEY and CDR2 SMNVEV (reference sequence). This CDR3 has 12 amino acids. CDR3: CASSISGSEAFF. DNA of the CDR3: TGTGCCAGCAGTATATCCGGGAGCGAAGCTTTCTTT.

The chain uses TRBV7-3 and TRBJ2-6; perhaps D is TRBD1 or TRBD2 (5 bases each). Germline assignment: CDR1 SGHTA and CDR2 FQGTGA. The CDR3 runs to 17 residues. The V gene lost 0 bases and the J gene lost 1 base, with 10 bases spanning the gap. The CDR3 is CASSLTGDSSGANVLTF. DNA for the CDR3: TGTGCCAGCAGCTTAACGGGGGATAGTTCTGGGGCCAACGTCCTGACTTTC.

J is TRBJ1-2 and V is TRBV7-9; unclear D gene. Germline V gives CDR1 SEHNR, CDR2 FQNEAQ (reference sequence). The CDR3 loop spans 15 amino acids. Trimming took 5 bases from V and 4 from J, leaving 17 bases between them. This chain's CDR3 is CASSETDWATYGYTF. The CDR3 nucleotides are TGTGCCAGCAGCGAAACCGACTGGGCCACCTATGGCTACACCTTC.

This clonotype showed up many times. V and J are TRBV9 and TRBJ1-3, with D uncertain. Germline-derived CDR1 and CDR2 are SGDLS and YYNGEE. Trimming took off 2 bases at V and 4 bases at J, with 13 bases between the two ends. This CDR3 contains 15 residues. The chain's CDR3 is CASSVLGSTGNTIYF. In DNA, the CDR3 is TGTGCCAGCAGCGTTCTGGGGTCTACGGGAAACACCATATATTTT. Based on the CDR3 plus reference TRBV9 and TRBJ1-3, the full variable domain is DSGVTQTPKHLITATGQRVTLRCSPRSGDLSVYWYQQSLDQGLQFLIQYYNGEERAKGNILERFSAQQFPDLHSELNLSSLELGDSALYFCASSVLGSTGNTIYFGEGSWLTVV.

This clonotype came up many times. The V call is TRBV7-6, the J call TRBJ1-1; D gene unclear. The CDR3 length is 15 residues. From germline, CDR1 is SGHVS and CDR2 FNYEAQ. Trimming cost V 2 bases and J 1 base, with 11 bases left between them. CDR3 nucleotides: TGTGCCAGCAGCTTAATAGTGGGCACGAACACTGAAGCTTTCTTT. Protein sequence: CASSLIVGTNTEAFF.

This clonotype was detected a few times. The chain joins TRBV30 to TRBJ1-5; possibly TRBD1 for D (5 bases). Trimming took off 1 base at V and 9 bases at J, with 13 bases between the two ends. The length of the CDR3 is 13 residues. The germline gives CDR1 GTSNPN, CDR2 SVGIG (reference sequence). CDR3 amino acids: CAWSDAWGRPQHF. The CDR3 coding sequence is TGTGCCTGGAGTGATGCTTGGGGCAGGCCCCAGCATTTT.

The chain has TRBV30 and TRBJ2-5, with 15 bases that match TRBD2. This CDR3 comprises 16 residues. Germline lookup yields CDR1 GTSNPN and CDR2 SVGIG (reference sequence). J lost 9 bases, V lost 3 bases, and 11 bases had no gene match. CDR3 nucleotide sequence: TGTGCCTGGAGCGGTGGACTAGCGGGGGGGCCGTGGGCCCAGTACTTC. It is translated as CAWSGGLAGGPWAQYF.

This clonotype has at least ten counts. The V call is TRBV12-3 or TRBV12-4, the J call TRBJ1-1, with 9 positions matching TRBD1. J lost 10 bases, V lost 9 bases, and 18 bases had no gene match. The CDR3 is made up of 15 amino acids. This chain's CDR3 is CASSGTGIPQGGAFF. The CDR3 nucleotides read TGTGCCAGTTCAGGGACAGGGATACCTCAAGGAGGAGCTTTCTTT.

The chain uses TRBV12-3 or TRBV12-4 and TRBJ2-2; 8 nucleotides line up with TRBD1. The CDR3 length is 16 residues. With 6 bases clipped from V and 4 bases from J, the junction kept 10 bases outside the gene matches. Here the CDR3 DNA reads TGTGCCAGCAGCGCCTTCCGGACAGGGCTCACCGGGGAGCTGTTTTTT. This translates into CASSAFRTGLTGELFF.

This clonotype turned up a few times. The V call is TRBV10-3, the J call TRBJ2-2; TRBD1 or TRBD2 may be the D gene (5 bases each). Looked up from germline, CDR1 is ENHRY and CDR2 is SYGVKD. The germline V and J ends were trimmed by 7 bases and 4 bases, with 7 bases remaining between them. This CDR3 is built from 12 residues. CDR3 region: CAIMGVTGELFF. The CDR3 coding sequence is TGTGCCATCATGGGGGTCACCGGGGAGCTGTTTTTT.

This clonotype was seen many times. CDR3 DNA: TGTGCCAGCGCGCGGGGAATCGGGGAGACCCAGTACTTC. It encodes CASARGIGETQYF. This chain joins TRBV11-2 and TRBJ2-5; tentative D call: TRBD2 (6 bases). The CDR3 contains 13 residues. Germline V CDR1 and CDR2: SGHAT, FQNNGV. Trimming stripped 8 bases from V and 5 bases from J, with 15 bases between.

There are many counts of this clonotype. The chain carries TRBV30 and TRBJ1-1, with a possible D match to TRBD1 (6 bases). The CDR3 loop spans 14 amino acids. Germline V lookup: CDR1 GTSNPN, CDR2 SVGIG (reference sequence). Deletions cut 4 bases from V and 0 bases from J, with 12 bases between. CDR3 sequence (DNA): TGTGCCTGGACGAGGGGGGGGATGAACACTGAAGCTTTCTTT. It codes for CAWTRGGMNTEAFF. The full variable domain, completed using reference TRBV30 and TRBJ1-1, is SQTIHQWPATLVQPVGSPLSLECTVEGTSNPNLYWYRQAAGRGLQLLFYSVGIGQISSEVPQNLSASRPQDRQFILSSKKLLLSDSGFYLCAWTRGGMNTEAFFGQGTRLTVV.

There are many counts of this clonotype. This chain uses TRBV30 with TRBJ1-2, with D uncertain. The V and J ends lost 2 bases and 4 bases respectively, with 17 bases between them. Germline V gives CDR1 GTSNPN, CDR2 SVGIG (reference sequence). CDR3 length equals 15 residues. The CDR3 spells CAWSHNLLSLYGYTF. DNA of the CDR3: TGTGCCTGGAGTCACAACCTTCTCAGCCTCTATGGCTACACCTTC.

The chain employs TRBV12-3 or TRBV12-4 and TRBJ2-7; TRBD2 is a possible D gene (6 bases). This CDR3 has 12 residues. Trimming cost V 6 bases and J 6 bases, with 12 bases left between them. CDR3 in amino acids: CASSPGLSEQYF. The DNA of the CDR3 is TGTGCCAGCAGCCCGGGACTCTCCGAGCAGTACTTC.

The CDR3 is CASNPRGGEYF. The CDR3 DNA is TGTGCCAGCAACCCCCGAGGGGGGGAGTACTTC. The chain is built from TRBV27 and TRBJ2-7, with D possibly being TRBD2 (7 bases). The CDR3 is 11 residues long. With 7 bases removed from V and 11 bases from J, the gap between germline ends came to 15 bases. Germline CDR1 reads MNHEY; CDR2 reads SMNVEV (reference sequence).

The chain couples TRBV4-3 to TRBJ2-5; D unclear. The CDR3 sequence is 15 residues long. Germline V CDR1 and CDR2: LGHNA, YSLEER. V lost 0 bases and J 4 bases, leaving 12 bases between the germline ends. The CDR3 bases are TGCGCCAGCAGCCAAGAGGCTAGACTCGGAGAGACCCAGTACTTC. Its protein is CASSQEARLGETQYF.

The J gene is TRBJ1-2, the V gene TRBV20-1, with a tentative D call TRBD1 (5 bases). This CDR3 has 14 amino acids. The V end was cut by 2 bases, the J end by 8 bases, with 18 bases between. Germline CDR1 and CDR2: DFQATT and SNEGSKA (reference sequence). The CDR3 is CSARHRDGAGGYTF. CDR3 bases: TGCAGTGCTAGACACCGGGACGGGGCGGGAGGCTACACCTTC.

This clonotype was observed many times. This chain connects TRBV4-1 to TRBJ1-2; D remains ambiguous. V was trimmed by 4 bases and J by 8 bases, leaving 14 bases between them. The CDR3 runs to 13 residues. Germline CDR1 is MGHRA and CDR2 is YSYEKL. The CDR3 spells CASSPPNVVGYTF. CDR3 DNA sequence: TGCGCCAGCAGCCCTCCCAACGTTGTAGGCTACACCTTC.

The V call is TRBV11-2, the J call TRBJ1-1; a possible D gene is TRBD1 (5 bases). Trimming pared 1 base from V and 6 bases from J, leaving 9 bases between. This CDR3 comprises 13 residues. The germline CDR1 and CDR2 sequences are SGHAT and FQNNGV. CDR3 amino acids: CASSLAGRAEAFF. For the CDR3, the DNA is TGTGCCAGCAGCTTAGCAGGGAGAGCTGAAGCTTTCTTT.

The chain has TRBV29-1 and TRBJ1-1; D is perhaps TRBD1 (6 bases). Germline assignment: CDR1 SQVTM and CDR2 ANQGSEA. Trimming stripped 2 bases from V and 4 bases from J, with 14 bases between. This CDR3 has 14 amino acids. The CDR3 nucleotides are TGCAGCGTTGAAATAGGGGGTATGATCACTGAAGCTTTCTTT. Encoded protein: CSVEIGGMITEAFF. Complete variable domain (other parts from reference TRBV29-1 and TRBJ1-1): SAVISQKPSRDICQRGTSLTIQCQVDSQVTMMFWYRQQPGQSLTLIATANQGSEATYESGFVIDKFPISRPNLTFSTLTVSNMSPEDSSIYLCSVEIGGMITEAFFGQGTRLTVV.

This chain uses TRBV6-2 or TRBV6-3 with TRBJ1-2; 8 bases agree with TRBD1. Germline CDR1 reads MNHEY; CDR2 reads SVGEGT. The CDR3 covers 15 residues. V shed 0 bases, J shed 5 bases, and the junction held 5 bases outside the gene matches. As DNA, the CDR3 is TGTGCCAGCAGTTACTCGACAGGGGATTGGTATGGCTACACCTTC. This codes for CASSYSTGDWYGYTF.

The table lists this clonotype with many counts. This rearrangement joins TRBV6-2 or TRBV6-3 to TRBJ1-1, with 10 bases lining up with TRBD1. The CDR3 is made up of 14 amino acids. Germline V gene lookup returns CDR1 MNHEY and CDR2 SVGEGT. V dropped 4 bases and J dropped 6; count of bases not matched to a gene: 5. The chain's CDR3 is CASSSVDRGPEAFF. Here the CDR3 DNA reads TGTGCCAGCAGTTCTGTTGACAGGGGGCCTGAAGCTTTCTTT.

Worth noting for this clonotype: A much larger clone differs by one base, so this may be a read error. This chain uses TRBV12-5 with TRBJ1-1; unclear D gene. The CDR3 covers 13 residues. Germline V gene sequence: CDR1 LGHNT, CDR2 FRNRAP. CDR3: CASGLYGNTEVFF. The CDR3 DNA sequence: TGTGCTAGTGGTTTGTACGGGAACACTGAAGTTTTCTTT.

The J gene is TRBJ2-2, the V gene TRBV30; D is undetermined. Trimming took 0 bases from V and 2 from J, leaving 7 bases between them. The CDR3 length is 14 residues. Germline CDR1 and CDR2: GTSNPN and SVGIG (reference sequence). CDR3 coding DNA: TGTGCCTGGAGTGTAGCCCACAACACCGGGGAGCTGTTTTTT. Amino acid sequence: CAWSVAHNTGELFF.

This clonotype was counted many times. CDR3 coding DNA: TGTGCCAGCAGTTTCGAGTATCAGCCCCAGCATTTT. It specifies CASSFEYQPQHF. The chain combines TRBV28 with TRBJ1-5; D gene ambiguous. The V end lost 3 bases, the J end lost 5 bases, and 5 bases lay between the germline ends. Germline CDR1 reads MDHEN; CDR2 reads SYDVKM. The CDR3 loop spans 12 amino acids.